The clone carrying this T cell receptor beta chain was seen many times. Its antigen remains unknown. This entry belongs to a study of read filtering for tumor transcriptome and immune sequencing. Looking at the study overall: After DNase treatment, RNA was made into whole-transcriptome libraries. IR-seq gave about 3.5 to 10.27 million TCR reads per sample; RNA-seq gave roughly 80 to 1273.

The library was built from roughly 400 ng RNA with molecular barcoded adaptors for alpha/delta and beta/gamma chains. TCRdb reprocessed the reads with MiXCR, giving one entry per CDR3 protein. The table has over 40,000 distinct CDR3 sequences, 9.5% to 15% seen once. Study-wide findings and caveats: Dropping single-read clonotypes raised IR-seq and RNA-seq shared-clonotype correlation.

Every patient had bone marrow sampled while the disease was active. CDR1 and CDR2 (germline): SGHNT, YYREEE (reference sequence). The CDR3 loop spans 14 amino acids. The V segment lost 4 bases and the J segment 6 bases; nucleotides outside the gene matches: 6. The rearrangement joins TRBV5-4 to TRBJ2-5, with 10 bases lining up with TRBD1. Sample: a population of CD138-negative cells sorted from bone marrow. The clonotype originates from a donor at least 40 years old with multiple myeloma. The chain's CDR3 is CASSGDRGGKTQYF. The CDR3 DNA sequence: TGTGCCAGCAGCGGGGACAGGGGCGGAAAGACCCAGTACTTC.